A single sample gave rise to the 19 T cell receptor beta chains below, sequenced in a study of OX40 agonist ivuxolimab in advanced cancers. Repertoires were generated with immunoSEQ multiplex PCR, while TCRdb's copy carries only in-frame clones and drops some. The data contain 60,000 to 70,000 clones, approximately 86% of them singletons. Sequenced here: CD4+ or CD8+ T cells sorted from blood, sampled in a trial of the OX40 agonist ivuxolimab. These receptors all stem from an adult with an advanced solid tumor such as melanoma, head and neck, liver or kidney cancer.

This chain links TRBV6-1 with TRBJ2-3; D perhaps matches TRBD1 (6 bases). CDR3 length: 12 residues. Deletions cut 5 bases from V and 6 bases from J, with 9 bases between. Germline V CDR1 and CDR2: MNHNS, SASEGT. The CDR3 region has the DNA TGTGCCAGCAGTTCTAGGGGGGATACGCAGTATTTT. It is translated as CASSSRGDTQYF.

V gene TRBV10-3 combines with J gene TRBJ2-3, with a tentative D call TRBD2 (6 bases). V lost 5 bases and J 1 base, leaving 10 bases between the germline ends. CDR1 ENHRY and CDR2 SYGVKD come from the germline V gene. The CDR3 is made up of 14 amino acids. CDR3 protein: CAISLGGGTDTQYF. As DNA, the CDR3 is TGTGCCATCAGTCTAGGCGGGGGCACAGATACGCAGTATTTT.

The V call is TRBV30, the J call TRBJ2-7, with TRBD1 as a possible D gene (6 bases). The germline CDR1 and CDR2 sequences are GTSNPN and SVGIG (reference sequence). The germline V and J ends were trimmed by 4 bases and 0 bases, with 16 bases remaining between them. CDR3 length equals 15 residues. The CDR3 coding sequence is TGTGCCTGGACCCCCGGGACACTTAGCTCCTACGAGCAGTACTTC. Encoded protein: CAWTPGTLSSYEQYF.

The J gene is TRBJ2-7, the V gene TRBV28; D gene ambiguous. The V gene lost 6 bases and the J gene lost 2 bases, with 5 bases spanning the gap. The CDR3 is made up of 11 amino acids. Germline loops: CDR1 MDHEN, CDR2 SYDVKM. CDR3 residues: CASRDPYEQYF. CDR3 in DNA: TGTGCCAGCAGGGACCCCTACGAGCAGTACTTC.

The chain uses TRBV7-2 and TRBJ1-3, with 9 positions matching TRBD1. Trimming cost V 0 bases and J 8 bases; bases outside gene matches: 5. The V gene's germline CDR1 is SGHTA and CDR2 FQGNSA. The CDR3 totals 15 residues. CDR3 in amino acids: CASSLAGQGGYTIYF. In DNA, the CDR3 is TGTGCCAGCAGCTTAGCGGGACAGGGAGGATACACCATATATTTT.

This clone appeared once. The chain couples TRBV10-3 to TRBJ1-5; D not resolved. Trimming pared 8 bases from V and 1 base from J, leaving 9 bases between. Germline V gene lookup returns CDR1 ENHRY and CDR2 SYGVKD. The CDR3 is made up of 13 amino acids. The CDR3 DNA reads as TGTGCCATCGGAACGGACAGCAATCAGCCCCAGCATTTT. Encoded protein: CAIGTDSNQPQHF.

The gene calls are TRBV5-1 and TRBJ2-1; 10 nucleotides align to TRBD2. The V and J ends lost 2 bases and 6 bases, in that order; junction bases with no gene match: 11. Germline loops: CDR1 SGHRS, CDR2 YFSETQ. This CDR3 has 17 amino acids. The DNA for the CDR3 is TGCGCCAGCAGCTTTATTATTCTAGCGGGAGCAAGCAATGAGCAGTTCTTC. Translated: CASSFIILAGASNEQFF.

The CDR3 is CASSLSARGEETQYF. CDR3 DNA: TGTGCCAGCAGCCTCTCGGCCAGGGGTGAGGAGACCCAGTACTTC. The chain employs TRBV7-2 and TRBJ2-5; D perhaps matches TRBD1 (6 bases). Trimming cost V 5 bases and J 5 bases, with 18 bases left between them. The CDR3 has 15 residues. Germline lookup yields CDR1 SGHTA and CDR2 FQGNSA.

The V and J genes are TRBV28 and TRBJ2-1; 10 bases map to TRBD2. Germline V gene sequence: CDR1 MDHEN, CDR2 SYDVKM. The CDR3 contains 16 residues. The V gene end was trimmed by 5 bases and the J gene end by 5 bases; junction bases not matched to a gene: 9. CDR3 sequence (DNA): TGTGCCAGCAGTGGTAGCGGGAGGCCGACGGACAATGAGCAGTTCTTC. It encodes CASSGSGRPTDNEQFF.

A few counts support this clone. The chain couples TRBV9 to TRBJ1-1; D is perhaps TRBD1 (5 bases). V was clipped by 10 bases and J by 3 bases, with 13 bases between them. The CDR3 contains 12 residues. Germline CDR1 and CDR2: SGDLS and YYNGEE. The CDR3 sequence is CASSRGDTEAFF. As DNA, the CDR3 is TGTGCCTCCTCCCGGGGGGACACTGAAGCTTTCTTT.

This clone showed up just a few times. V is TRBV14 and J is TRBJ1-4; possible D gene TRBD1, 5 bases. The germline CDR1 and CDR2 sequences are SGHDN and FVKESK. V was trimmed by 3 bases and J by 0 bases, leaving 17 bases between them. This CDR3 is 18 amino acids long. The CDR3 reads CASSHSLQGGATNEKLFF. CDR3 nucleotide sequence: TGTGCCAGCAGCCACTCCCTCCAGGGTGGGGCAACTAATGAAAAACTGTTTTTT.

The V gene is TRBV5-4, the J gene TRBJ1-5; TRBD1 matches at 10 bases. CDR3 size: 15 residues. Per germline, CDR1 SGHNT and CDR2 YYREEE (reference sequence). Trimming removed 4 bases from V and 4 bases from J; junction bases left unmatched: 5. CDR3 in amino acids: CASSIGTGVNQPQHF. DNA of the CDR3: TGTGCCAGCAGCATCGGGACAGGGGTAAATCAGCCCCAGCATTTT.

The chain uses TRBV7-2 and TRBJ2-5, with 7 bases matching TRBD2. Germline CDR1 is SGHTA and CDR2 is FQGNSA. J gave up 2 bases and V 3 bases, and 6 bases lay outside the gene matches. The CDR3 loop spans 15 amino acids. CDR3 protein: CASSLGGGLQETQYF. CDR3 DNA: TGTGCCAGCAGCTTGGGGGGAGGGTTGCAAGAGACCCAGTACTTC.

The V call is TRBV18, the J call TRBJ2-7; D is possibly TRBD1 (5 bases). Trimming cost V 3 bases and J 1 base, with 19 bases left between them. Germline V gene sequence: CDR1 KGHSH, CDR2 LQKENI. The CDR3 is 17 amino acids. The CDR3 DNA reads as TGTGCCAGCTCACCTGCTCGGATCCCTAGGGGATCCTACGAGCAGTACTTC. Protein product: CASSPARIPRGSYEQYF.

The V call is TRBV6-1, the J call TRBJ2-1, with 9 bases aligning to TRBD2. The junction had 5 bases not matched to a gene; V was cut back by 8 bases and J by 0 bases. This CDR3 has 15 residues. Germline V lookup: CDR1 MNHNS, CDR2 SASEGT. CDR3 bases: TGTGCCAGCTATAAAGCGGGGGGCTCCTACAATGAGCAGTTCTTC. Protein product: CASYKAGGSYNEQFF.

The chain has TRBV5-4 and TRBJ2-3, with unresolved D. There are 15 residues in the CDR3. Trimming stripped 5 bases from V and 0 bases from J, with 13 bases between. Per germline, CDR1 SGHNT and CDR2 YYREEE (reference sequence). CDR3 bases: TGTGCCAGCAGTTCTGGCACCCCTAGCACAGATACGCAGTATTTT. Residues: CASSSGTPSTDTQYF. Full variable domain (outside the CDR3, taken from reference TRBV5-4 and TRBJ2-3): ETGVTQSPTHLIKTRGQQVTLRCSSQSGHNTVSWYQQALGQGPQFIFQYYREEENGRGNFPPRFSGLQFPNYSSELNVNALELDDSALYLCASSSGTPSTDTQYFGPGTRLTVL.

The V gene is TRBV11-2, the J gene TRBJ2-3, with 11 bases lining up with TRBD2. Germline V gene lookup returns CDR1 SGHAT and CDR2 FQNNGV. V lost 6 bases and J lost 1; bases outside the gene matches: 3. CDR3 length: 15 residues. The CDR3 DNA reads as TGTGCCAGCAGGGTAGCGGGAGGGCGCACAGATACGCAGTATTTT. Its translation: CASRVAGGRTDTQYF.

The CDR3 DNA sequence: TGTGCCAGCCGGAGCAGCTCTGGGGCCAACGTCCTGACTTTC. Encoded protein: CASRSSSGANVLTF. V usage is TRBV6-4 and J usage is TRBJ2-6; D not resolved. Germline lookup yields CDR1 MRHNA and CDR2 SNTAGT. Trimming cost V 8 bases and J 0 bases, with 8 bases left between them. CDR3 length: 14 residues.

This chain connects TRBV4-1 to TRBJ2-6; no reliable D call. Germline CDR1 and CDR2: MGHRA and YSYEKL. V lost 4 bases to trimming and J lost 2 bases, with 12 bases between them. This CDR3 is 16 amino acids long. As DNA, the CDR3 is TGCGCCAGCAGCCCCATTCAAAGTGCTGGGGCCAACGTCCTGACTTTC. Residues: CASSPIQSAGANVLTF.